There are many counts of the clone carrying this T cell receptor (beta chain). With 5 bases removed from V and 2 bases from J, the gap between germline ends came to 10 bases. Germline V gene sequence: CDR1 SGHAT, CDR2 FQDESV (reference sequence). This CDR3 has 13 amino acids. The sample originates from a study of blood T cells in healthy people across ages. Together with a sample-barcoded 5' primer, a J-beta primer mix was included in a second PCR lasting roughly 6 to 12 cycles. Each CDR3 protein is one row after TCRdb ran MiXCR on the 5' RACE reads. The sample consists of 790,000 or so distinct CDR3 sequences, about 46% of them appearing once.

This clonotype was sampled from a man older than 75 in good health. The specimen sequenced was blood. The rearrangement uses TRBV11-1 and TRBJ2-7; D is possibly TRBD2 (6 bases). CDR3 sequence: CASSLRETYEQYF. The CDR3 DNA reads as TGTGCCAGCAGCCTCCGGGAGACCTACGAGCAGTACTTC. Supplemented by reference TRBV11-1 and TRBJ2-7, the full variable domain reads EAEVAQSPRYKITEKSQAVAFWCDPISGHATLYWYRQILGQGPELLVQFQDESVVDDSQLPKDRFSAERLKGVDSTLKIQPAELGDSAMYLCASSLRETYEQYFGPGTRLTVT.